This TCR beta chain was recovered during a study of response to subunit inactivated influenza vaccine. This clonotype came up many times. No antigen is known for it. One entry per CDR3 protein results from TCRdb running MiXCR on the RT-PCR reads. The repertoire holds more than 400,000 distinct CDR3 sequences, with roughly 9.8% as singletons. General observations from the study: The authors put forward the suggestion that each seasonal influenza vaccination may bring in only a limited number of new T cells.

The CDR3 is 14 residues long. V was shortened by 2 bases and J by 8 bases, with 12 bases between the two germline ends. Sequenced material: PBMCs from blood, taken roughly 45 days after vaccination. The clonotype was recovered from a middle-aged man who received an inactivated influenza vaccine. This chain links TRBV12-3 or TRBV12-4 with TRBJ1-4, with D perhaps matching TRBD1 (6 bases). The CDR3 here is CASSLRGGGEKLFF. CDR3 in DNA: TGTGCCAGCAGTTTAAGGGGAGGGGGAGAAAAACTGTTTTTT.